The 14 T cell receptor beta chains below were found in one sample sequenced in a study of CD8+CD57+ T cells in acquired aplastic anemia. TCR beta VDJ and CDR3 were profiled, and genomic DNA was the template. TCRdb processed the reads anew with MiXCR; each CDR3 protein has one entry. The sample has about 220,000 distinct CDR3 sequences; almost 35% are singletons. What was sequenced was sorted CD4+, CD8+, or CD8+CD57+ T cells (not recorded which) from PBMCs. The receptors here all came from a human donor in good health, serving as a control.

This clonotype was seen ten or more times. This sequence joins TRBV5-1 and TRBJ1-6; the D gene is possibly TRBD1 (5 bases). The germline gives CDR1 SGHRS, CDR2 YFSETQ. The CDR3 is made up of 15 amino acids. Trimming removed 4 bases at V and 10 bases at J, with 18 bases between. For the CDR3, the DNA is TGCGCCAGCAGCCCCAACCCCGGGGGAGGATCACCCCTCCACTTT. Translation: CASSPNPGGGSPLHF.

This clonotype has ten or more counts. This chain uses TRBV7-2 with TRBJ2-1; TRBD1 or TRBD2 may be the D gene (5 bases each). This CDR3 contains 14 residues. V was trimmed by 3 bases and J by 5 bases, leaving 11 bases between them. CDR1 and CDR2 (germline): SGHTA, FQGNSA. CDR3 in amino acids: CASSLGRQNNEQFF. DNA of the CDR3: TGTGCCAGCAGCTTGGGACGTCAAAACAATGAGCAGTTCTTC.

This rearrangement joins TRBV7-2 to TRBJ1-5; the match to TRBD1 covers 7 bases. The CDR3 contains 14 residues. Germline CDR1 is SGHTA and CDR2 is FQGNSA. With V trimmed by 5 bases and J by 4 bases, 5 bases remained unmatched. CDR3 in DNA: TGTGCCAGCAGCACCCGGGACAGAAATCAGCCCCAGCATTTT. Amino acid sequence: CASSTRDRNQPQHF.

V gene TRBV2 combines with J gene TRBJ1-2; no clear D gene. V lost 8 bases and J 3 bases, leaving 19 bases between the germline ends. Germline lookup yields CDR1 SNHLY and CDR2 FYNNEI. This CDR3 spans 15 amino acids. CDR3 residues: CASSGGGGRDYGYTF. CDR3 nucleotide sequence: TGTGCCAGCTCAGGCGGAGGAGGGCGCGACTATGGCTACACCTTC.

This clonotype was counted between two and nine times. The chain employs TRBV5-1 and TRBJ1-1, with TRBD1 identical over 8 bases. Germline V gene sequence: CDR1 SGHRS, CDR2 YFSETQ. This CDR3 comprises 15 residues. The junction had 4 bases not matched to a gene; V was cut back by 2 bases and J by 1 base. For the CDR3, the DNA is TGCGCCAGCAGCTTCACGACAGGGGCGAACACTGAAGCTTTCTTT. Its translation: CASSFTTGANTEAFF. Supplemented by reference TRBV5-1 and TRBJ1-1, the full variable domain reads KAGVTQTPRYLIKTRGQQVTLSCSPISGHRSVSWYQQTPGQGLQFLFEYFSETQRNKGNFPGRFSGRQFSNSRSEMNVSTLELGDSALYLCASSFTTGANTEAFFGQGTRLTVV.

In the case of this clonotype: This may be a read error, as it is one base from a much larger clone. The rearrangement uses TRBV5-1 and TRBJ1-6, with D perhaps matching TRBD1 (5 bases). Between the trimmed V and J ends, which lost 3 bases and 11 bases, there was a span of 18 bases. The germline V gene has CDR1 SGHRS and CDR2 YFSETQ. The CDR3 is 15 residues long. The DNA for the CDR3 is TGCGCCAGCAGCTCCCGGGAGGGGCCCAATCCACCCCTCCACTTT. Residues: CASSSREGPNPPLHF.

This clonotype was recorded a few times. The chain joins TRBV20-1 to TRBJ1-4; 7 bases agree with TRBD1. Per the germline V gene, CDR1 is DFQATT and CDR2 is SNEGSKA (reference sequence). The CDR3 contains 13 residues. V lost 4 bases to trimming and J lost 6 bases; unmatched junction nucleotides: 5. The CDR3 region is CSANQGGDEKLFF. The CDR3 region has the DNA TGCAGTGCTAACCAGGGGGGGGATGAAAAACTGTTTTTT.

V gene TRBV18 combines with J gene TRBJ1-2, with 8 nucleotides matching TRBD1. J lost 4 bases, V lost 2 bases, and 6 bases had no gene match. Germline lookup yields CDR1 KGHSH and CDR2 LQKENI. The CDR3 loop spans 15 amino acids. The chain's CDR3 is CASSPSGQGSYGYTF. CDR3 nucleotides: TGTGCCAGCTCACCATCCGGACAGGGTAGCTATGGCTACACCTTC. Looking up the rest from reference TRBV18 and TRBJ1-2 gives the full variable domain: NAGVMQNPRHLVRRRGQEARLRCSPMKGHSHVYWYRQLPEEGLKFMVYLQKENIIDESGMPKERFSAEFPKEGPSILRIQQVVRGDSAAYFCASSPSGQGSYGYTFGSGTRLTVV.

This clonotype was seen ten or more times. This rearrangement joins TRBV2 to TRBJ1-2; D remains unclear. CDR3 length: 15 amino acids. Germline CDR1 SNHLY, CDR2 FYNNEI. Trimming pared 2 bases from V and 3 bases from J, leaving 13 bases between. The CDR3 loop reads CASSEITEEDYGYTF. The CDR3 region has the DNA TGTGCCAGCAGTGAAATCACAGAGGAGGACTATGGCTACACCTTC.

At least ten counts were recorded for this clonotype. This chain joins TRBV3-1 and TRBJ2-7; tentative D call: TRBD1 (6 bases). The CDR3 totals 14 residues. The V end lost 7 bases, the J end lost 3 bases, and 16 bases lay between the germline ends. Germline V gene sequence: CDR1 LGHDT, CDR2 YNNKEL (reference sequence). The CDR3 DNA is TGTGCCAGCATACTCCGGGACACATACTACGAGCAGTACTTC. This sequence encodes CASILRDTYYEQYF.

The gene calls are TRBV7-3 and TRBJ2-2; D perhaps matches TRBD1 (5 bases). This CDR3 has 16 residues. Germline V gene lookup returns CDR1 SGHTA and CDR2 FQGTGA. Trimming stripped 5 bases from V and 4 bases from J, with 17 bases between. CDR3 sequence: CASSPYKGVGTGELFF. The CDR3, as DNA: TGTGCCAGCAGCCCGTATAAAGGGGTTGGCACCGGGGAGCTGTTTTTT. Combining the CDR3 with reference TRBV7-3 and TRBJ2-2 gives the whole variable domain GAGVSQTPSNKVTEKGKYVELRCDPISGHTALYWYRQSLGQGPEFLIYFQGTGAADDSGLPNDRFFAVRPEGSVSTLKIQRTERGDSAVYLCASSPYKGVGTGELFFGEGSRLTVL.

This clonotype appeared many times. The chain is built from TRBV2 and TRBJ1-1; TRBD1 agrees at 10 bases. Unmatched junction bases numbered 5, after V lost 6 bases and J lost 7 bases. The V gene's germline CDR1 is SNHLY and CDR2 FYNNEI. The CDR3 is 13 amino acids. CDR3 in DNA: TGTGCCAGCAGGGGGACAGGGGTTTTTGAAGCTTTCTTT. Translating gives CASRGTGVFEAFF.

The chain carries TRBV2 and TRBJ1-2, with a tentative D call TRBD1 (6 bases). The CDR3 has 13 amino acids. Germline V gene sequence: CDR1 SNHLY, CDR2 FYNNEI. With 1 base removed from V and 8 bases from J, the gap between germline ends came to 11 bases. CDR3 DNA: TGTGCCAGCAGTGAAGGTTTTCAGGGGGGCTACACCTTC. Translating it yields CASSEGFQGGYTF. Together with reference TRBV2 and TRBJ1-2, the CDR3 gives the full variable domain: EPEVTQTPSHQVTQMGQEVILRCVPISNHLYFYWYRQILGQKVEFLVSFYNNEISEKSEIFDDQFSVERPDGSNFTLKIRSTKLEDSAMYFCASSEGFQGGYTFGSGTRLTVV.

Concerning this clonotype itself: This may stem from a read error, because a much larger clone lies one nucleotide away. The CDR3, as DNA: TGTGCCAGCAGTCGCGCTAGCGGGAGCGGCAATGTGCAGTTCTTC. Protein sequence: CASSRASGSGNVQFF. The chain has TRBV12-3 or TRBV12-4 and TRBJ2-1; TRBD2 agrees at 10 bases. CDR3 length: 15 residues.